The entry below describes one T cell receptor (beta chain). The CDR3 covers 15 residues. Trimming shortened V by 6 bases and J by 3 bases, and 15 bases separated the two germline ends. Per the germline V gene, CDR1 is KGHSH and CDR2 is LQKENI. The data belong to a study of blood T cell repertoires in COVID-19. Study-level background: Donors in the United States, Italy and Spain gave samples during acute or convalescent COVID-19. The analysed material was cDNA or gDNA that came from T cells, B-cell-depleted T cells, or PBMCs.

Study processing details: Scientists estimated how many nucleated cells there were by amplifying reference gene primers. Libraries were prepared by immunoSEQ multiplex PCR; TCRdb keeps only in-frame clonotypes and omits some of them. The DNA was the basis for D and trimming; V, J and clone size are from that table. The table shows some 99,000 clones, with 90% occurring only once. Sequenced input: peripheral blood. The V gene is TRBV18, the J gene TRBJ2-1; D may be TRBD2 (6 bases). The TCR sequence derives from a human donor in a cohort sampled during active COVID-19. As DNA, the CDR3 is TGTGCCAGCTCCCCCGGGGCGGGGAGCTACAATGAGCAGTTCTTC. It specifies CASSPGAGSYNEQFF.